This T cell receptor beta chain was documented in a study of read filtering for tumor transcriptome and immune sequencing. Overall study: 8 patients were R-ISS I, approximately 15 were R-ISS II, more than five were R-ISS III.

A note on this clonotype: Its antigen is unknown. Relative to the germline gene, one junction end is altered; a read error may explain this.

Study findings and constraints: About four fifths of IR-seq clonotypes had one read, totaling roughly 3.5% of reads; RNA-seq: 74.6% and 44.6%.

This library used around 400 ng RNA and molecular barcoded adaptors spanning alpha/delta and beta/gamma chains. Each CDR3 protein is one row after TCRdb ran MiXCR on the reads. The data contain over 90,000 distinct CDR3 sequences, about 22% of them seen just once; the ten biggest clones take up about 10%. The sequence was obtained from a donor at least 40 years old with multiple myeloma. Sequencing used a population of CD138-negative cells sorted from bone marrow.

CDR3 protein: CASSQDWLGETRYF. The CDR3 bases are TGTGCCAGCAGCCAGGACTGGCTGGGAGAGACCCGGTACTTC. The chain carries TRBV2 and TRBJ2-5; tentative D call: TRBD2 (5 bases). The CDR3 length is 14 residues. Germline CDR1 reads SNHLY; CDR2 reads FYNNEI.